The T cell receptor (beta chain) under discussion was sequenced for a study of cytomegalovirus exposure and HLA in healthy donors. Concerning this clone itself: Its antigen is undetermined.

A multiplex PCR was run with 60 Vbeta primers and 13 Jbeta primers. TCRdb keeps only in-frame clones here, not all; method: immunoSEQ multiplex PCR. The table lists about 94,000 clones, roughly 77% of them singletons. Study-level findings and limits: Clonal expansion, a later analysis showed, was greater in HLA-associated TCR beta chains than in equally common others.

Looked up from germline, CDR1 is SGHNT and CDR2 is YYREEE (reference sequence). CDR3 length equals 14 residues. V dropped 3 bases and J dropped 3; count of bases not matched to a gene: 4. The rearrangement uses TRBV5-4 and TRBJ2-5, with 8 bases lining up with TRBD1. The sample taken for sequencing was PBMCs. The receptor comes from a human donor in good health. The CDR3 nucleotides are TGTGCCAGCAGCTACCCGACAGGGGAAGAGACCCAGTACTTC. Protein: CASSYPTGEETQYF.